The clone carrying this T cell receptor beta chain was seen only a few times. Its antigen remains unknown. This sample is drawn from a study of OX40 agonist ivuxolimab in advanced cancers. Notes on the study in general: CD4+ and CD8+ blood T cells expanded clonally by week 6 at 0.1 to 3.0 mg/kg.

Produced via immunoSEQ multiplex PCR; TCRdb's table is partial and in-frame only. The repertoire holds roughly 63,000 clones, with approximately 86% as singletons. CDR3 size: 14 residues. Unmatched junction bases numbered 4, after V lost 5 bases and J lost 4 bases. CDR1 and CDR2 (germline): SEHNR, FQNEAQ (reference sequence). Sampling times: baseline, cycle 4 day 1, cycle 7 day 1. The sequence was obtained from an adult with an advanced solid tumor such as melanoma, head and neck, liver or kidney cancer. The starting material was CD4+ or CD8+ T cells sorted from blood, obtained in a trial of the OX40 agonist ivuxolimab. The rearrangement joins TRBV7-9 to TRBJ2-1, with 8 bases fitting TRBD2. The CDR3 here is CASSPPGGYNEQFF. The CDR3 DNA reads TGTGCCAGCAGCCCCCCGGGGGGGTACAATGAGCAGTTCTTC. The full variable domain, completed using reference TRBV7-9 and TRBJ2-1, is DTGVSQNPRHKITKRGQNVTFRCDPISEHNRLYWYRQTLGQGPEFLTYFQNEAQLEKSRLLSDRFSAERPKGSFSTLEIQRTEQGDSAMYLCASSPPGGYNEQFFGPGTRLTVL.